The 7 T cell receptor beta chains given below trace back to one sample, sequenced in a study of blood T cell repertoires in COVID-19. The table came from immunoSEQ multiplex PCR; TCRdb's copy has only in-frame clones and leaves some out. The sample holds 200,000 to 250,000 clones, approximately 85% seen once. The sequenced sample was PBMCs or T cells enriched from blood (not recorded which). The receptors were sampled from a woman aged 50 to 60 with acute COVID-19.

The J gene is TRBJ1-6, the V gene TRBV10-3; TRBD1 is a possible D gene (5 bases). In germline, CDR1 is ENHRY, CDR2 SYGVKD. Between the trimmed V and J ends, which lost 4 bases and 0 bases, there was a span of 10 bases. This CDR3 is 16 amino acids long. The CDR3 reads CAISGTGSSYNSPLHF. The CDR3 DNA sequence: TGTGCCATCAGTGGAACAGGAAGCTCCTATAATTCACCCCTCCACTTT.

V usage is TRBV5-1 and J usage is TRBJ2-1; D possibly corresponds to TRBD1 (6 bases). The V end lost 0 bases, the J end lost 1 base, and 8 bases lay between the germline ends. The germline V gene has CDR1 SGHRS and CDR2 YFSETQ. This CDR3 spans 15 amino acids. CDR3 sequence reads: CASSLGTGSYNEQFF. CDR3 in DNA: TGCGCCAGCAGCTTGGGAACAGGGTCCTACAATGAGCAGTTCTTC.

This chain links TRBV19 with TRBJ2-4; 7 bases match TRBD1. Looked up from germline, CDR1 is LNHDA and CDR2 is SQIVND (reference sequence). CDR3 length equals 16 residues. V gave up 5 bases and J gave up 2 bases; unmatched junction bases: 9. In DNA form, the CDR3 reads TGTGCCAGTAGTCCCCTAGGACAGGCAACCAAAAACATTCAGTACTTC. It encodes CASSPLGQATKNIQYF.

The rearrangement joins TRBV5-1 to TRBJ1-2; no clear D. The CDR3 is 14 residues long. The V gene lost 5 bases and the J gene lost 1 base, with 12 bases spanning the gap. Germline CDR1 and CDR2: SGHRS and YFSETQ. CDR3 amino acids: CASRAGDYNYGYTF. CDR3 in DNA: TGCGCCAGCAGAGCAGGAGACTATAACTATGGCTACACCTTC.

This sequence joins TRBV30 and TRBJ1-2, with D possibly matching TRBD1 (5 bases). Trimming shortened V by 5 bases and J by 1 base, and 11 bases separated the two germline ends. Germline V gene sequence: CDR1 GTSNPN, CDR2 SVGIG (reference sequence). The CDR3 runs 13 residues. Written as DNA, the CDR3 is TGTGCCTGGGAAGCAGGGTATAACTATGGCTACACCTTC. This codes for CAWEAGYNYGYTF.

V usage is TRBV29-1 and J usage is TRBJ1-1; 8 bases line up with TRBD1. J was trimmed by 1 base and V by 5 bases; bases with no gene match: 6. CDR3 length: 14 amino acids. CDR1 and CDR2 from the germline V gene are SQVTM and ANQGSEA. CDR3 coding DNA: TGCAGCGTTACCAGGGGGCTGACGAACACTGAAGCTTTCTTT. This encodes CSVTRGLTNTEAFF.

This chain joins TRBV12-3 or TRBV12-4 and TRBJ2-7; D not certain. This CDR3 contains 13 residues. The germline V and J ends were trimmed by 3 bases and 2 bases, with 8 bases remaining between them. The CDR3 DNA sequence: TGTGCCAGCAGTTTGAGGCAGACCTACGAGCAGTACTTC. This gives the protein CASSLRQTYEQYF.